The entry that follows covers one T cell receptor (beta chain) sequence. Its antigen is not identified. Methods used by the authors: Without quality scores, immunoSEQ junctional reads could not be filtered like full-length reads. Using immunoSEQ multiplex PCR, the repertoire was profiled, and TCRdb retains in-frame clones only, with some absent. That table supplies the V and J calls and clone size; D and trimming were determined from the DNA. This table holds 2 million to 2.5 million clones, 85% to 95% found once. The data derive from a study of shared clonotypes between healthy human individuals. The wider study: Aged 18 to 49, the donors were a couple of women and three men.

General study points: Few donors restricted represented genetic and exposure-history diversity. A few donors showed sharing of around 5% of naive CD4 clonotypes.

The receptor's source is a man between 18 and 35 years old in good health. Some clones in this sample may be carry-over from other donors' samples. The sample comprised naive CD4+ T cells from PBMCs. Subset defined: CD45RA+ positively selected.

The CDR3 DNA is TGCGCCAGCAGCCAGGGGATACCCAACTATGGCTACACCTTC. Protein: CASSQGIPNYGYTF. The chain is built from TRBV4-3 and TRBJ1-2, with unresolved D. The CDR3 is made up of 14 amino acids. Per germline, CDR1 LGHNA and CDR2 YSLEER. Trimming stripped 3 bases from V and 2 bases from J, with 10 bases between.